This TCR delta chain came from a study of intestinal T cells in coeliac disease (dated by TCRdb to the early 2020s). Background for the entire study: In the TRG cohort, the mean age of coeliac patients was 15 to 16 years compared with 50 to 65 years for controls, so the coeliac patients were much younger than the controls. In the TRD cohort, every coeliac patient had raised anti-tissue transglutaminase antibodies, and no control had raised levels. Duodenal biopsies from around eleven coeliac disease patients and around eleven non-coeliac controls were included in the TCR-delta (TRD) cohort. Duodenal biopsies from about 36 coeliac disease patients and 21 non-coeliac controls made up a second, larger TCR-gamma (TRG) cohort. What the study reported, not specific to this receptor: Of 54 biopsies, around 51 (approximately 94%) were correctly classified by TRG clustering, which had a reported leave-one-out accuracy of 87%. Coeliac and control groups differed significantly in age, although an age-split analysis did not yield significant classification. TRD kmer-based clustering correctly classified all 20 or so biopsies in training, with a reported leave-one-out accuracy of 80% to 95%. Repeated CDR3 amino acid sequences could not be distinguished from PCR duplicates in the analysis. FFPE-derived DNA was found to be relatively degraded, and loss of a proportion of TCR sequences in each sample was likely caused by this degradation.

The germline V and J ends show losses of 6 bases and 1 base respectively, and no gene match explains 26 bases of the junction. CDR1 and CDR2, looked up from the germline V gene, are GEAIGNYY and EKD. Reading from cysteine to phenylalanine, the CDR3 counts 22 amino acids. The kept DNA is CDR3 alone, 66 bases in frame from the first base. Library preparation used multiplex PCR. The Biomed-2 kit was used to amplify TRD repertoires in bulk from approximately 140 ng of biopsy DNA. Before sequencing, purified TRD amplicons were pooled in equal amounts into a roughly 4.3 nM library. Sequencing of TRD libraries was performed on an Illumina MiSeq with v3 chemistry and 2 x 300 cycles. The study's processing was this. FastX removed reads in which more than 10% of nucleotides fell below the per-patient third-quartile quality score. Reads were aligned with IMGT/HighV-QUEST to assign V, D and J genes, identify CDR3 regions and assess functionality. Sequences were converted to amino acids, and every sequence predicted to be non-functional was removed. The CDR3s were broken into kmers both with and without positional annotation, PCA was run on the kmer frequencies, and the samples were clustered using every one of the 1023 combinations of PCs 1-10. Leave-one-out cross-validation was used to validate the classification, with parameters re-optimised on the remaining samples in each round. Shannon diversity was calculated with the vegan R package from repeated random subsamples, each the size of the lowest read count. TCRdb called clones anew from the public reads via CATT; matching DNA rows were later pooled. The V and J calls here are based on TCRdb, not the publication. The table for this sample lists 90 to 95 delta-chain clones.

For each case, genomic DNA was extracted from ten 5-um FFPE scrolls with the QIAamp DNA FFPE tissue kit. To test whether coeliac disease could be classified from the TCR repertoire, the study used duodenal biopsies that were formalin-fixed paraffin-embedded, fully anonymised, and surplus to diagnostic needs. No clinical or histological suspicion of coeliac disease was present in controls, and upper endoscopy was performed in controls for reflux, dyspepsia or gastritis. In regard to this clone: No antigen is known for it. Nothing much larger sits one base from this clone, and base qualities are not available.

The sample comprised a duodenal biopsy. The sequence links TRDV2 to TRDJ1, and 12 junction bases match TRDD3. The receptor comes from a human donor who served as a control with a normal duodenal biopsy, not a healthy volunteer. The CDR3 corresponds to CACPRWGIRTVLLGDPTDKLIF. The nucleotide sequence reads as follows: TGTGCCTGTCCCCGCTGGGGGATACGCACAGTGCTACTGGGGGATCCCACCGATAAACTCATCTTT.